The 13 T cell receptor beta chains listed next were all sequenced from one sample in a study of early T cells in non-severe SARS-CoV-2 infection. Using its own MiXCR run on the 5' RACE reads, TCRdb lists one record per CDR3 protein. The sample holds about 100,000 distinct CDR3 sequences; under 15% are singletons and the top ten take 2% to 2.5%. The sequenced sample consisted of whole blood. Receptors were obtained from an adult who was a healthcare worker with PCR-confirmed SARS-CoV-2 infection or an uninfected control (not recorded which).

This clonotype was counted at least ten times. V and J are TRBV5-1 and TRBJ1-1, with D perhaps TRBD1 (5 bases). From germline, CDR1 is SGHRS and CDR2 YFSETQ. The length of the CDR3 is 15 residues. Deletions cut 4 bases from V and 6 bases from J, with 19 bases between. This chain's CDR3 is CASSPPVGDGSEAFF. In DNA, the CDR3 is TGCGCCAGCAGCCCGCCGGTAGGGGATGGATCTGAAGCTTTCTTT.

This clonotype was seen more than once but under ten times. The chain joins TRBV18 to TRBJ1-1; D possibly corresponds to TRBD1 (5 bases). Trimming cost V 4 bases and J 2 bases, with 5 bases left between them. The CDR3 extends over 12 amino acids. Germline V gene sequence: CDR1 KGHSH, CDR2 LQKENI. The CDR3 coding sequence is TGTGCCAGCTCACGGGACAACACTGAAGCTTTCTTT. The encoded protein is CASSRDNTEAFF.

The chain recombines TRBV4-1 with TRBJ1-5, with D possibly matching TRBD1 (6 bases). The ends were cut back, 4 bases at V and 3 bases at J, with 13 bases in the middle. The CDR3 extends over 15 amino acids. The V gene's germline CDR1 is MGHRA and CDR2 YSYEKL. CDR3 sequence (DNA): TGCGCCAGCAGCCGAGCACAGGGCCCCAATCAGCCCCAGCATTTT. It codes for CASSRAQGPNQPQHF.

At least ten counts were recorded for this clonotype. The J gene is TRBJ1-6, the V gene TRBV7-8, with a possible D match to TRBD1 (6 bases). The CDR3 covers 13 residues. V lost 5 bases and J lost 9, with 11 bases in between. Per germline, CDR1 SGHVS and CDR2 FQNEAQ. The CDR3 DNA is TGTGCCAGCAGCCCGGACAGTGGTTCACCCCTCCACTTT. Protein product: CASSPDSGSPLHF.

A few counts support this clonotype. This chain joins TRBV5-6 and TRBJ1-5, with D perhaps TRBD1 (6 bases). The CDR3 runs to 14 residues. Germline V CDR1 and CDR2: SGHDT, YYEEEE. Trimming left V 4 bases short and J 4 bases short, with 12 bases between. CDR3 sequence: CASSRRGWNQPQHF. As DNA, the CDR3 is TGTGCCAGCAGCCGTAGGGGGTGGAATCAGCCCCAGCATTTT.

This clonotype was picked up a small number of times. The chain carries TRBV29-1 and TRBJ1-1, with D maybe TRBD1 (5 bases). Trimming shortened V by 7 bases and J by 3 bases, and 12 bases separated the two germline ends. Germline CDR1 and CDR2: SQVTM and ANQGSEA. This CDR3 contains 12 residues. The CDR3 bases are TGCAGCGCCGACTCAGGGTACACTGAAGCTTTCTTT. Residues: CSADSGYTEAFF. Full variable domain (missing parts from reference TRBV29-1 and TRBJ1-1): SAVISQKPSRDICQRGTSLTIQCQVDSQVTMMFWYRQQPGQSLTLIATANQGSEATYESGFVIDKFPISRPNLTFSTLTVSNMSPEDSSIYLCSADSGYTEAFFGQGTRLTVV.

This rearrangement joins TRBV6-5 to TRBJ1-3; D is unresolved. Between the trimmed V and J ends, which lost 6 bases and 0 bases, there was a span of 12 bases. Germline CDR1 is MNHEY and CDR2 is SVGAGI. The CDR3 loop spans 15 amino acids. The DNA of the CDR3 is TGTGCCAGCAGGGACTCGGGCCTCTCTGGAAACACCATATATTTT. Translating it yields CASRDSGLSGNTIYF.

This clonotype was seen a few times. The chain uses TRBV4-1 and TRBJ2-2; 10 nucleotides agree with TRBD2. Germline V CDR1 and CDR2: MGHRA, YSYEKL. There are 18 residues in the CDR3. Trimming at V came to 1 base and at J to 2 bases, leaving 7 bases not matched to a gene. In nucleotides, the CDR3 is TGCGCCAGCAGCCAAGGCCGAGCGGGGGGGCCTAACACCGGGGAGCTGTTTTTT. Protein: CASSQGRAGGPNTGELFF.

The CDR3 sequence: CASSSTGGVNTEAFF. The DNA of the CDR3 is TGTGCCAGCAGCTCGACAGGGGGGGTGAACACTGAAGCTTTCTTT. The chain employs TRBV7-8 and TRBJ1-1, with 9 bases that match TRBD1. The CDR3 extends over 15 amino acids. Trimming took 4 bases from V and 0 from J; bases not matched to a gene: 3. Germline V gene data show CDR1 as SGHVS and CDR2 as FQNEAQ.

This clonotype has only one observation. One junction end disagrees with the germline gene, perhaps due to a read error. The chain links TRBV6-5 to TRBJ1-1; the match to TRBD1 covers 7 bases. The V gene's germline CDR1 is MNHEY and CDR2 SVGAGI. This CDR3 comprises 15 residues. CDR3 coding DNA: TGTGCCAGCGGTTACTCCCTACAGGGGAGTACTGAAGCTTTCTTT. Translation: CASGYSLQGSTEAFF.

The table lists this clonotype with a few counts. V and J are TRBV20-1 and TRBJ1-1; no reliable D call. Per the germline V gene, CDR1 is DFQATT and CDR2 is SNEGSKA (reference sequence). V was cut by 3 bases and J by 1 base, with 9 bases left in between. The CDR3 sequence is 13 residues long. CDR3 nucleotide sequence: TGCAGTGCTAGCTCCAGGAAGAACACTGAAGCTTTCTTT. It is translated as CSASSRKNTEAFF.

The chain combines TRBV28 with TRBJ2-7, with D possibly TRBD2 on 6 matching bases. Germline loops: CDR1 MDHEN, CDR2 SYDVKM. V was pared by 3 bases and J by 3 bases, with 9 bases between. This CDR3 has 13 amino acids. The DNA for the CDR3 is TGTGCCAGCAGTTTCGGGGGACGCTACGAGCAGTACTTC. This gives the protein CASSFGGRYEQYF.

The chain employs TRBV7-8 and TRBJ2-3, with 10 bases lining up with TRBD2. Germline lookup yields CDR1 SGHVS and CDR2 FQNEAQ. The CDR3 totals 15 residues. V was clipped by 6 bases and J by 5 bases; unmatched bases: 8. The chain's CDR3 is CASRRSSGGLDTQYF. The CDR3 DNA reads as TGTGCCAGCAGAAGGAGTAGCGGGGGGTTAGATACGCAGTATTTT.